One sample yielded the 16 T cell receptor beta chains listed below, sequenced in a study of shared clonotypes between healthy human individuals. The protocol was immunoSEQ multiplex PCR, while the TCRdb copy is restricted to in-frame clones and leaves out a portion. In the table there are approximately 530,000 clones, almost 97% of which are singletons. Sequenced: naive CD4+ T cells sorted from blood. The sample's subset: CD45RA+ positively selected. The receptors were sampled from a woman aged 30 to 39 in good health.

DNA for the CDR3: TGCGCCAGCAGTGAGTCGGCGACAGACTACGAGCAGTACTTC. Protein: CASSESATDYEQYF. This sequence joins TRBV10-1 and TRBJ2-7; D possibly corresponds to TRBD1 (5 bases). The CDR3 loop spans 14 amino acids. Germline CDR1 WNHNN, CDR2 SYGVQD (reference sequence). The V and J ends lost 0 bases and 3 bases respectively, with 9 bases between them.

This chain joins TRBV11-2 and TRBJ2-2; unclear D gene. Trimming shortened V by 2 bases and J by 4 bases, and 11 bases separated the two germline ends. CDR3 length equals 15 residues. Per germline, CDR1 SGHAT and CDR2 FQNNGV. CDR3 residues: CASSLFSGRTGELFF. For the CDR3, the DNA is TGTGCCAGCAGCTTATTTTCAGGTCGCACCGGGGAGCTGTTTTTT.

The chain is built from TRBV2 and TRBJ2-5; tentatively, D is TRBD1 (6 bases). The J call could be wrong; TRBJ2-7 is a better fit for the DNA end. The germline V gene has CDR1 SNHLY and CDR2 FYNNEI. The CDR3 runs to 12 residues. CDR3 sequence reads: CASSWTAYEQYF. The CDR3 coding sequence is TGTGCCAGCAGTTGGACAGCATACGAGCAGTACTTC.

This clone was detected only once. Here the CDR3 reads CASSLAFAGEQFF. The CDR3 region has the DNA TGTGCCAGCAGCTTAGCGTTTGCGGGAGAGCAGTTCTTC. The chain couples TRBV7-6 to TRBJ2-1; D may be TRBD2 (6 bases). Trimming shortened V by 0 bases and J by 10 bases, and 10 bases separated the two germline ends. Germline loops: CDR1 SGHVS, CDR2 FNYEAQ. The CDR3 is 13 amino acids.

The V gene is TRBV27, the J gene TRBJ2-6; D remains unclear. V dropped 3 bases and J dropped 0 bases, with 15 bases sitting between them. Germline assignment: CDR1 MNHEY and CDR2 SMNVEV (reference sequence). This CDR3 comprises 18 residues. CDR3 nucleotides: TGTGCCAGCAGTTTGGCACCGAAACTAAGCTCTGGGGCCAACGTCCTGACTTTC. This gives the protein CASSLAPKLSSGANVLTF.

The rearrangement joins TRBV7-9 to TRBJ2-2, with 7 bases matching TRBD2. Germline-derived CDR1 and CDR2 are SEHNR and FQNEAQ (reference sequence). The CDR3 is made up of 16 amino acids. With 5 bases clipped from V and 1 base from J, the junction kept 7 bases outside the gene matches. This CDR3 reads CASSPGLVGNTGELFF. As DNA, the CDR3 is TGTGCCAGCAGCCCCGGACTAGTGGGGAACACCGGGGAGCTGTTTTTT. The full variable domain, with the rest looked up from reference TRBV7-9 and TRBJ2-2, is DTGVSQNPRHKITKRGQNVTFRCDPISEHNRLYWYRQTLGQGPEFLTYFQNEAQLEKSRLLSDRFSAERPKGSFSTLEIQRTEQGDSAMYLCASSPGLVGNTGELFFGEGSRLTVL.

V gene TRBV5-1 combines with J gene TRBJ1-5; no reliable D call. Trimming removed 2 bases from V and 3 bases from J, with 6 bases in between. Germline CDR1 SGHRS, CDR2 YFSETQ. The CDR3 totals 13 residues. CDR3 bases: TGCGCCAGCAGCTTTGGACTCAATCAGCCCCAGCATTTT. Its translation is CASSFGLNQPQHF.

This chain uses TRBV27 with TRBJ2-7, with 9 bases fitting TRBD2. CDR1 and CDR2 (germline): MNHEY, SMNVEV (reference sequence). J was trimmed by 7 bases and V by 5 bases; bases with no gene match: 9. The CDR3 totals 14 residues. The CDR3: CASSQLAGSTEQYF. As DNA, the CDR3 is TGTGCCAGCAGTCAACTAGCGGGCTCCACTGAGCAGTACTTC.

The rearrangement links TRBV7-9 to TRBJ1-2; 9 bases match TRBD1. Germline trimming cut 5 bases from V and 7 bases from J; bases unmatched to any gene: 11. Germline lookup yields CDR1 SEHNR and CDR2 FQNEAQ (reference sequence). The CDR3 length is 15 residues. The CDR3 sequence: CASSPRDRVWAGYTF. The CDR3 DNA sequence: TGTGCCAGCAGCCCCCGGGACAGGGTGTGGGCTGGCTACACCTTC. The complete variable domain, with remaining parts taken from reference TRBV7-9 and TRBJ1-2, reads DTGVSQNPRHKITKRGQNVTFRCDPISEHNRLYWYRQTLGQGPEFLTYFQNEAQLEKSRLLSDRFSAERPKGSFSTLEIQRTEQGDSAMYLCASSPRDRVWAGYTFGSGTRLTVV.

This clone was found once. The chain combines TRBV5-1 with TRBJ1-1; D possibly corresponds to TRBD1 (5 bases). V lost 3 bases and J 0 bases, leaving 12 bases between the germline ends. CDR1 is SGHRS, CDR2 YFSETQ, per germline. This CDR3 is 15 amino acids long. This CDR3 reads CASSWRGELNTEAFF. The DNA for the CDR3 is TGCGCCAGCAGCTGGAGGGGTGAACTGAACACTGAAGCTTTCTTT.

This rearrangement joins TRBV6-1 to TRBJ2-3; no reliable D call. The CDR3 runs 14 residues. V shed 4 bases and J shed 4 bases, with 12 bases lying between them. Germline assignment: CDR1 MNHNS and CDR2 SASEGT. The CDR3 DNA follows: TGTGCCAGCAGTGGTCGATACTTCTCAGATACGCAGTATTTT. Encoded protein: CASSGRYFSDTQYF.

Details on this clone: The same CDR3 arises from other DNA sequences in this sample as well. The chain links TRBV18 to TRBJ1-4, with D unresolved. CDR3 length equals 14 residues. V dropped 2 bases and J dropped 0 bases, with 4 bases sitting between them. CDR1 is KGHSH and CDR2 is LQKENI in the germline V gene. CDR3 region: CASSPGATNEKLFF. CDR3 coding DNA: TGTGCCAGCTCACCAGGAGCAACTAATGAAAAACTGTTTTTT.

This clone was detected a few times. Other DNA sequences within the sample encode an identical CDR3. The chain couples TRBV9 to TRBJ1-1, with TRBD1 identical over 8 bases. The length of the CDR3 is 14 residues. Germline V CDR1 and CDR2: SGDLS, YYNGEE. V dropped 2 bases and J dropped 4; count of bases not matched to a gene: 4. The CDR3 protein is CASSVGQGRTEAFF. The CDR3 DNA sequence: TGTGCCAGCAGCGTCGGACAGGGCCGCACTGAAGCTTTCTTT.

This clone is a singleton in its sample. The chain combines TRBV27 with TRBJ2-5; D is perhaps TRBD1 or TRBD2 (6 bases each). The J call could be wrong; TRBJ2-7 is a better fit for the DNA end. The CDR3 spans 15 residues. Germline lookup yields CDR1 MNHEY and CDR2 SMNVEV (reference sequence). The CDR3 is CASSSGADFSYEQYF. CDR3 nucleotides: TGTGCCAGCAGTTCGGGGGCCGACTTCTCCTACGAGCAGTACTTC.

CDR3 loop: CASSFGAQMGTEAFF. The CDR3 DNA sequence: TGTGCCAGCAGTTTCGGGGCCCAGATGGGGACTGAAGCTTTCTTT. This rearrangement joins TRBV28 to TRBJ1-1; D is perhaps TRBD1 (5 bases). The CDR3 runs to 15 residues. V was trimmed by 3 bases and J by 5 bases, leaving 16 bases between them. Germline values: CDR1 MDHEN, CDR2 SYDVKM.

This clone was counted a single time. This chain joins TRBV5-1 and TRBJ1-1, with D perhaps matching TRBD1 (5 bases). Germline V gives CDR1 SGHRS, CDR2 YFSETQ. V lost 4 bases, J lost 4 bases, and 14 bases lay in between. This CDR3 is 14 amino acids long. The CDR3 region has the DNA TGCGCCAGCAGCGTGGGGGGGTCTAGCACTGAAGCTTTCTTT. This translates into CASSVGGSSTEAFF.